The clone carrying this T cell receptor (beta chain) is judged hyperexpanded. Generated by immunoSEQ multiplex PCR, the TCRdb table keeps only in-frame clones and is missing some. The sample has about 210 clones, approximately 68% seen once. These data come from a study of tissue T cells after allogeneic stem cell transplantation. Germline CDR1 is MNHEY and CDR2 is SMNVEV (reference sequence). The CDR3 is made up of 13 amino acids. V dropped 3 bases and J dropped 1 base, with 6 bases sitting between them. Steroid-refractory graft-versus-host disease after allogeneic hematopoietic cell transplant qualified adults for prospective research-autopsy enrollment.

The TCR originated in a male patient over 55 with steroid-refractory graft-versus-host disease after an allogeneic stem cell transplant. Some T cells may be transferred from the graft donor. The sample was rectal tissue, taken at autopsy. This chain uses TRBV27 with TRBJ2-5; D gene unclear. The CDR3 bases are TGTGCCAGCAGTTTTGGGATCCAAGAGACCCAGTACTTC. Translating it yields CASSFGIQETQYF.